These T cell receptor beta chains were read from a single sample in a study of blood T cell repertoires in COVID-19. Method: immunoSEQ multiplex PCR; TCRdb's copy keeps in-frame clones and lacks some. The data hold 110,000 or so clones, with approximately 85% observed a single time. The specimen sequenced was peripheral blood. The receptors were gathered from a man aged 40-50 years with acute or convalescent COVID-19. The CDR3 runs from the conserved cysteine through the conserved F or W. Each record gives: D gene, clone size, J gene, CDR3 length, V gene, CDR3 protein, CDR3 DNA. The D gene is left open where the match is weak. The size entry is marked missing in some rows and otherwise reads once, few, many or a size class.

D: TRBD1
size: -
J: TRBJ2-7
length: 14
V: TRBV18
CDR3: CASSPGTGAYEQYF
DNA: TGTGCCAGCTCACCAGGTACAGGGGCCTACGAGCAGTACTTC

D: TRBD1
size: few
J: TRBJ1-2
length: 15
V: TRBV24-1
CDR3: CATSEGTTGLDGYTF
DNA: TGTGCCACCAGTGAGGGTACGACAGGGTTGGATGGCTACACCTTC

D: -
size: -
J: TRBJ1-5
length: 14
V: TRBV27
CDR3: CASSPSPEVQPQHF
DNA: TGTGCCAGCAGTCCGAGCCCTGAGGTTCAGCCCCAGCATTTT

D: TRBD2
size: -
J: TRBJ2-1
length: 19
V: TRBV5-4
CDR3: CASSLAGFSGGPGYNEQFF
DNA: TGTGCCAGCAGCTTGGCCGGGTTTAGCGGGGGGCCTGGCTACAATGAGCAGTTCTTC

D: -
size: -
J: TRBJ1-1
length: 13
V: TRBV25-1
CDR3: CATSPGWGLEAFF
DNA: TGTGCCACCTCCCCAGGGTGGGGACTAGAAGCTTTCTTT

D: TRBD1
size: -
J: TRBJ2-7
length: 13
V: TRBV27
CDR3: CASSFKQGAEQYF
DNA: TGTGCCAGCAGTTTCAAGCAGGGGGCCGAGCAGTACTTC

D: -
size: -
J: TRBJ1-1
length: 11
V: TRBV29-1
CDR3: CSVSLGPEAFF
DNA: TGCAGCGTTTCACTAGGCCCTGAAGCTTTCTTT

D: TRBD1
size: -
J: TRBJ2-7
length: 15
V: TRBV27
CDR3: CASSPRGQFAYEQYF
DNA: TGTGCCAGCAGTCCGAGGGGACAGTTTGCCTACGAGCAGTACTTC

D: -
size: -
J: TRBJ2-1
length: 16
V: TRBV24-1
CDR3: CATSDLQGGSSDEQFF
DNA: TGTGCCACCAGTGATTTGCAGGGGGGATCTTCTGATGAGCAGTTCTTC

D: TRBD1
size: -
J: TRBJ1-1
length: 13
V: TRBV7-9
CDR3: CASSLLTGGEAFF
DNA: TGTGCCAGCAGCTTACTCACAGGGGGTGAAGCTTTCTTT

D: -
size: -
J: TRBJ1-6
length: 11
V: TRBV6-4
CDR3: CARGGRSPLHF
DNA: TGTGCCAGAGGGGGTAGGTCACCCCTCCACTTT

D: -
size: -
J: TRBJ2-2
length: 14
V: TRBV19
CDR3: CATQRIANTGELFF
DNA: TGTGCCACCCAGAGGATTGCGAACACCGGGGAGCTGTTTTTT

D: TRBD1
size: -
J: TRBJ1-3
length: 18
V: TRBV5-1
CDR3: CASSPYNNRGPSGNTIYF
DNA: TGCGCCAGCAGCCCGTACAATAACAGGGGGCCCTCTGGAAACACCATATATTTT

D: -
size: -
J: TRBJ1-2
length: 14
V: TRBV24-1
CDR3: CATSDRQDRDGYTF
DNA: TGTGCCACCAGTGATAGACAGGACCGTGATGGCTACACCTTC

D: -
size: -
J: TRBJ2-7
length: 14
V: TRBV6-2/TRBV6-3
CDR3: CASSYSTATYEQYF
DNA: TGTGCCAGCAGTTACTCGACAGCTACCTACGAGCAGTACTTC

D: -
size: -
J: TRBJ1-1
length: 14
V: TRBV4-2
CDR3: CASSPEAANTEAFF
DNA: TGTGCCAGCAGCCCTGAGGCAGCCAACACTGAAGCTTTCTTT

D: TRBD1
size: -
J: TRBJ2-7
length: 15
V: TRBV7-9
CDR3: CASSAYRGNSYEQYF
DNA: TGTGCCAGCAGCGCTTACAGGGGGAATTCCTACGAGCAGTACTTC

D: -
size: once
J: TRBJ1-2
length: 13
V: TRBV20-1
CDR3: CSASRTEMYGYTF
DNA: TGCAGTGCTAGTCGTACAGAGATGTATGGCTACACCTTC

D: -
size: -
J: TRBJ2-3
length: 13
V: TRBV24-1
CDR3: CATRAQETDTQYF
DNA: TGTGCCACCAGGGCACAGGAGACAGATACGCAGTATTTT

D: TRBD1
size: -
J: TRBJ1-1
length: 15
V: TRBV10-3
CDR3: CAISKNPGQDTEAFF
DNA: TGTGCCATCAGTAAAAATCCGGGACAGGACACTGAAGCTTTCTTT

D: TRBD1
size: -
J: TRBJ2-7
length: 16
V: TRBV14
CDR3: CASSRSRGLRRNEQYF
DNA: TGTGCCAGCAGCCGATCGAGGGGGCTAAGAAGGAACGAGCAGTACTTC

D: -
size: once
J: TRBJ1-2
length: 14
V: TRBV24-1
CDR3: CATSDPDNDYGYTF
DNA: TGTGCCACCAGTGACCCCGACAACGACTATGGCTACACCTTC

D: -
size: -
J: TRBJ2-7
length: 12
V: TRBV5-6
CDR3: CASWREVGEQYF
DNA: TGTGCCAGCTGGAGGGAAGTGGGGGAGCAGTACTTC

D: TRBD2
size: -
J: TRBJ2-7
length: 16
V: TRBV7-9
CDR3: CASSLGLAGGPDEQYF
DNA: TGTGCCAGCAGCTTAGGGCTAGCGGGGGGGCCCGACGAGCAGTACTTC

D: -
size: few
J: TRBJ1-1
length: 13
V: TRBV14
CDR3: CASSQKTGTEAFF
DNA: TGTGCCAGCAGCCAGAAGACAGGAACTGAAGCTTTCTTT

D: -
size: few
J: TRBJ2-7
length: 16
V: TRBV6-1
CDR3: CASSELTGLTTYEQYF
DNA: TGTGCCAGCAGTGAACTGACAGGCCTGACAACCTACGAGCAGTACTTC

D: -
size: -
J: TRBJ2-5
length: 15
V: TRBV19
CDR3: CASSIGAPIQETQYF
DNA: TGTGCCAGTAGTATTGGGGCGCCTATACAAGAGACCCAGTACTTC

D: -
size: -
J: TRBJ2-7
length: 15
V: TRBV4-1
CDR3: CASSQEDTISYEQYF
DNA: TGCGCCAGCAGCCAAGAAGACACGATCTCCTACGAGCAGTACTTC

D: -
size: -
J: TRBJ1-1
length: 16
V: TRBV14
CDR3: CASSPSGTNKRSEAFF
DNA: TGTGCCAGCAGCCCGTCGGGGACAAACAAACGGAGCGAAGCTTTCTTT

D: TRBD2
size: once
J: TRBJ2-1
length: 16
V: TRBV10-1
CDR3: CASSEEGRVKDNEQFF
DNA: TGCGCCAGCAGTGAAGAGGGGAGGGTTAAGGACAATGAGCAGTTCTTC

D: -
size: -
J: TRBJ2-3
length: 16
V: TRBV9
CDR3: CASSRTTGSPPDTQYF
DNA: TGTGCCAGCAGCCGAACGACTGGTTCCCCGCCAGATACGCAGTATTTT

D: TRBD1
size: many
J: TRBJ1-2
length: 15
V: TRBV19
CDR3: CASRSTGQGFYGYTF
DNA: TGTGCCAGTAGATCTACGGGACAGGGGTTTTATGGCTACACCTTC

D: -
size: -
J: TRBJ1-3
length: 13
V: TRBV30
CDR3: CAWSASGGNTIYF
DNA: TGTGCCTGGAGCGCTTCAGGCGGAAACACCATATATTTT

D: TRBD2
size: once
J: TRBJ2-7
length: 14
V: TRBV13
CDR3: CASSLLAGKREQYF
DNA: TGTGCCAGCAGCTTACTAGCGGGGAAGCGCGAGCAGTACTTC

D: -
size: -
J: TRBJ2-2
length: 12
V: TRBV30
CDR3: CAGGGYTGELFF
DNA: TGTGCCGGTGGGGGGTACACCGGGGAGCTGTTTTTT

D: -
size: -
J: TRBJ2-2
length: 14
V: TRBV18
CDR3: CASSPQKETGELFF
DNA: TGTGCCAGCTCACCACAGAAGGAGACCGGGGAGCTGTTTTTT

D: -
size: -
J: TRBJ1-3
length: 15
V: TRBV10-3
CDR3: CAISESTGLGNTIYF
DNA: TGTGCCATCAGTGAGTCTACAGGGCTTGGAAACACCATATATTTT

D: TRBD1
size: -
J: TRBJ1-3
length: 14
V: TRBV30
CDR3: CAWQTGASGNTIYF
DNA: TGTGCCTGGCAGACAGGGGCCTCTGGAAACACCATATATTTT

D: TRBD1
size: few
J: TRBJ2-3
length: 15
V: TRBV9
CDR3: CASSVGTGETDTQYF
DNA: TGTGCCAGCAGCGTCGGGACAGGGGAGACAGATACGCAGTATTTT

D: -
size: -
J: TRBJ2-5
length: 13
V: TRBV2
CDR3: CASQMGLQETQYF
DNA: TGTGCCTCCCAAATGGGACTCCAAGAGACCCAGTACTTC

D: TRBD1
size: once
J: TRBJ1-2
length: 16
V: TRBV27
CDR3: CASSPFRQGVNYGYTF
DNA: TGTGCCAGCAGTCCCTTTAGACAGGGGGTTAACTATGGCTACACCTTC

D: -
size: -
J: TRBJ2-3
length: 16
V: TRBV11-2
CDR3: CASSLSVTGSTDTQYF
DNA: TGTGCCAGCAGCTTATCGGTAACGGGTAGCACAGATACGCAGTATTTT

D: TRBD2
size: -
J: TRBJ2-3
length: 18
V: TRBV2
CDR3: CASSEALAGVFRTDTQYF
DNA: TGTGCCAGCAGTGAAGCACTAGCGGGTGTGTTTCGCACAGATACGCAGTATTTT

D: TRBD1
size: -
J: TRBJ1-2
length: 15
V: TRBV5-6
CDR3: CASSLAGTVAGGYTF
DNA: TGTGCCAGCAGCTTGGCCGGGACAGTCGCGGGAGGCTACACCTTC

D: TRBD2
size: -
J: TRBJ2-1
length: 16
V: TRBV19
CDR3: CASSTRSGGVYNEQFF
DNA: TGTGCCAGTAGTACCCGTAGCGGGGGGGTTTACAATGAGCAGTTCTTC